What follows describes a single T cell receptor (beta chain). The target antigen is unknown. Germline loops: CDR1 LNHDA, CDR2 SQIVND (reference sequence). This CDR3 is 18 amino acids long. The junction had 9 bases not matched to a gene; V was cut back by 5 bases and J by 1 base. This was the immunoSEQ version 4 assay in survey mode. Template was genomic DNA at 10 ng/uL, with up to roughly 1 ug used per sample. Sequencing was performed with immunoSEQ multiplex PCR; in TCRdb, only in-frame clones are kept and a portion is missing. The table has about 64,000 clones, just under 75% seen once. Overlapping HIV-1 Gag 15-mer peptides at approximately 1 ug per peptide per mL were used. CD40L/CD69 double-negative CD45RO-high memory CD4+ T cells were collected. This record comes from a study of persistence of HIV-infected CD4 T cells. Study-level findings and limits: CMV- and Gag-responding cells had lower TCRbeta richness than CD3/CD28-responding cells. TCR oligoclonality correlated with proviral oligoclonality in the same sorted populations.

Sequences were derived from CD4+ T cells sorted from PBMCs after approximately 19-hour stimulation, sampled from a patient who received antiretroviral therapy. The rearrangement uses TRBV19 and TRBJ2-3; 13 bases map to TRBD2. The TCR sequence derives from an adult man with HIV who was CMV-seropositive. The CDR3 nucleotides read TGTGCCAGTAGTCCCAAGACTAGCGGGGGGTTTCGCACAGATACGCAGTATTTT. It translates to CASSPKTSGGFRTDTQYF.